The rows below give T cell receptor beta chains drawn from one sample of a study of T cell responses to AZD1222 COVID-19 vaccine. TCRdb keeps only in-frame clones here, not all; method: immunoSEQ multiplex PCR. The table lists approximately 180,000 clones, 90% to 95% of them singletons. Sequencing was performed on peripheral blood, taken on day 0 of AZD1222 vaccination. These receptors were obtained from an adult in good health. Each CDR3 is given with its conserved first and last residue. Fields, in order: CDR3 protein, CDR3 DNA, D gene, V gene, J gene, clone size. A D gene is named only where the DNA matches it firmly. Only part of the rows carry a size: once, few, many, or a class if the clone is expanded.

CASRRDRANTEAFF,TGTGCCAGCAGGAGAGACAGGGCGAACACTGAAGCTTTCTTT,TRBD1,TRBV6-5,TRBJ1-1,-
CASSPDRLNEKLFF,TGTGCCAGCAGTCCAGACAGGTTAAATGAAAAACTGTTTTTT,-,TRBV2,TRBJ1-4,-
CASSQAGTGAGGYTF,TGTGCCAGCAGCCAAGCGGGAACAGGCGCAGGTGGCTACACCTTC,-,TRBV3-1/TRBV3-2,TRBJ1-2,-
CASSLVLAGEQFF,TGTGCCAGCAGCTTAGTGCTAGCGGGTGAGCAGTTCTTC,TRBD2,TRBV7-9,TRBJ2-1,-
CASSEGQGRRQPQHF,TGTGCCAGCAGTGAGGGGCAGGGAAGACGACAGCCCCAGCATTTT,-,TRBV6-1,TRBJ1-5,-
CASSEDRPAYEQYF,TGTGCCAGCAGCGAGGACAGGCCAGCCTACGAGCAGTACTTC,TRBD1,TRBV4-2,TRBJ2-7,-
CASSDRTGGQYF,TGTGCCAGCAGTGACCGAACTGGAGGGCAGTACTTC,-,TRBV6-4,TRBJ2-7,few
CASSMGLAGGRDTQYF,TGTGCCAGTAGTATGGGGCTAGCGGGAGGAAGAGATACGCAGTATTTT,TRBD2,TRBV19,TRBJ2-3,-
CASSQDGYNEQFF,TGCGCCAGCAGCCAAGACGGGTACAATGAGCAGTTCTTC,-,TRBV4-1,TRBJ2-1,-
CASSFYTSGPDNEQFF,TGCGCCAGCAGCTTTTATACTAGCGGGCCTGACAATGAGCAGTTCTTC,TRBD2,TRBV5-1,TRBJ2-1,-
CATSRAVETQYF,TGTGCCACCAGCAGGGCCGTAGAGACCCAGTACTTC,-,TRBV15,TRBJ2-5,-
CASSTLRTRSAETQYF,TGTGCCAGCAGCACACTAAGGACTAGATCGGCGGAGACCCAGTACTTC,TRBD2,TRBV5-6,TRBJ2-5,-
CAWTKGLKNTEAFF,TGTGCCTGGACCAAGGGACTAAAGAACACTGAAGCTTTCTTT,-,TRBV30,TRBJ1-1,-
CASSERVEYEQYF,TGTGCCAGCAGTGAAAGGGTGGAATACGAGCAGTACTTC,-,TRBV6-1,TRBJ2-7,-
CASSGGTGPNQPQHF,TGTGCCAGCAGTGGGGGGACAGGGCCAAATCAGCCCCAGCATTTT,TRBD1,TRBV27,TRBJ1-5,-
CASSIDGGADTEAFF,TGTGCCAGTAGTATAGATGGGGGGGCGGACACTGAAGCTTTCTTT,-,TRBV19,TRBJ1-1,-
CASSPTGDGYEQYF,TGTGCCAGCAGCCCGACAGGGGATGGGTACGAGCAGTACTTC,-,TRBV21-1,TRBJ2-7,-
CASSLAGVKETQYF,TGTGCCAGCAGCCTAGCGGGAGTCAAAGAGACCCAGTACTTC,TRBD2,TRBV6-5,TRBJ2-5,-
CASSLGQGDSPLHF,TGCGCCAGCAGCTTGGGACAGGGGGATTCACCCCTCCACTTT,TRBD1,TRBV5-1,TRBJ1-6,-
CASSLGDVGLETQYF,TGTGCCAGCAGCTTAGGAGACGTAGGCCTGGAGACCCAGTACTTC,-,TRBV11-2,TRBJ2-5,-
CASSWGPGQETEAFF,TGTGCCAGCAGCTGGGGGCCGGGACAGGAGACTGAAGCTTTCTTT,TRBD1,TRBV5-4,TRBJ1-1,-
CATSRDLGGTGSYGYTF,TGTGCCACCAGCAGAGACTTAGGCGGGACAGGGAGTTATGGCTACACCTTC,TRBD1,TRBV15,TRBJ1-2,-
CASSYPGRTYEQYF,TGTGCCAGCAGCTACCCGGGGAGGACCTACGAGCAGTACTTC,-,TRBV5-6,TRBJ2-7,-